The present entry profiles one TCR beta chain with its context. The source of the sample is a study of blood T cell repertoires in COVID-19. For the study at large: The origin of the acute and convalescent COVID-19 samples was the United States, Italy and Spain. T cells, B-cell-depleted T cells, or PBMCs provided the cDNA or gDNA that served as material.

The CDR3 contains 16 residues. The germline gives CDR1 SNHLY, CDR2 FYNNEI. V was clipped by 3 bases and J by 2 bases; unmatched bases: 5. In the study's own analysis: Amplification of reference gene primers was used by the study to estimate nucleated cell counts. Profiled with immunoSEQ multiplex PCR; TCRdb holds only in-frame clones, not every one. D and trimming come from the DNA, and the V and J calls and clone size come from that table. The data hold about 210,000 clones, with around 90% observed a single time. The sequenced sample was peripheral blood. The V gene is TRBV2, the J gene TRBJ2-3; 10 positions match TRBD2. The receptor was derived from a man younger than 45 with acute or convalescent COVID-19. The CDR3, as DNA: TGTGCCAGCAGTGAGTCTAGCGGGGGTATCACAGATACGCAGTATTTT. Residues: CASSESSGGITDTQYF.